The rows below give T cell receptor beta chains drawn from one sample of a study of early T cells in non-severe SARS-CoV-2 infection. TCRdb passed the 5' RACE reads through MiXCR, listing each CDR3 protein once. The repertoire holds more than 75,000 distinct CDR3 sequences, around 14% seen once, with roughly 6% in the top ten. The sample taken for sequencing was whole blood. All receptors come from an adult who was a healthcare worker with PCR-confirmed SARS-CoV-2 infection or an uninfected control (not recorded which). Both conserved end residues are part of each CDR3. A D gene is named only where the DNA matches it firmly. Part of the rows lack a size; the others show once, few, many or a class for expanded clones.

>TRBJ1-4|.|TRBV19|few
TGTGCCTCTAGAGGGGCCCTCCTAAATGAAAAACTGTTTTTT
CASRGALLNEKLFF
>TRBJ2-7|TRBD1|TRBV6-1|.
TGTGCCAGCAGTGACCAACCGTTTACGGGACAGGGGTTCTACGAGCAGTACTTC
CASSDQPFTGQGFYEQYF
>TRBJ2-7|TRBD1|TRBV5-1|few
TGCGCCAGCAGCTTGGTCCCACCGGGACAGAGCTCCTACGAGCAGTACTTC
CASSLVPPGQSSYEQYF
>TRBJ1-4|.|TRBV18|few
TGTGCCAGCTCATCACGAACAGGGATTAATGAAAAACTGTTTTTT
CASSSRTGINEKLFF
>TRBJ1-1|TRBD1|TRBV27|.
TGTGCCAGCAGTTCCCGTCCGGGACAGGGGATCACTGAAGCTTTCTTT
CASSSRPGQGITEAFF
>TRBJ1-4|.|TRBV29-1|many
TGCAGCGTTGGCTCAGGCGCTACTAATGAAAAACTGTTTTTT
CSVGSGATNEKLFF
>TRBJ1-1|.|TRBV15|many
TGTGCCACCAGCAGAGAACGGGACACTGAAGCTTTCTTT
CATSRERDTEAFF
>TRBJ2-1|TRBD2|TRBV11-2|few
TGTGCCAGCATCCCCGGGGGGTCTAGCGAGACCATGAGTCCTTACAATGAGCAGTTCTTC
CASIPGGSSETMSPYNEQFF
>TRBJ1-1|.|TRBV6-1|.
TGTGCCAGCACCCGACAGAGAGCGAACACTGAAGCTTTCTTT
CASTRQRANTEAFF
>TRBJ2-3|.|TRBV5-1|.
TGCGCCAGCAGCTTCGGGAAGGCTAGCACAGATACGCAGTATTTT
CASSFGKASTDTQYF
>TRBJ2-1|.|TRBV30|few
TGTGCCTGGAGTGTCGCCTCGGGGCAGTTCTTC
CAWSVASGQFF
>TRBJ2-2|.|TRBV19|many
TGTGCCACTTTGCCAGTTACAGGTGCATACACCGGGGAGCTGTTTTTT
CATLPVTGAYTGELFF
>TRBJ2-4|.|TRBV2|many
TGTGCCAGCAGCGGCAACAGGGTATACCTAGCCAAAAACATTCAGTACTTC
CASSGNRVYLAKNIQYF
>TRBJ1-1|.|TRBV5-1|few
TGCGCCAGCAGCCTACCCGGGACGGGAGGCACTGAAGCTTTCTTT
CASSLPGTGGTEAFF
>TRBJ2-1|TRBD2|TRBV20-1|few
TGCAGTGCTGTCGGAGCGGGAGTCAATGAGCAGTTCTTC
CSAVGAGVNEQFF
>TRBJ1-5|TRBD1|TRBV29-1|few
TGCAGCGCCGGGACAGGACATTTT
CSAGTGHF
>TRBJ2-7|TRBD1|TRBV6-2/TRBV6-3|few
TGTGCCACCCGTGGGACAGCCCAGGCCCTCGGCGAGCAGTACTTC
CATRGTAQALGEQYF
>TRBJ2-3|.|TRBV18|many
TGTGCCAGCTCACCACAACCGCATCGTCCGGATACGCAGTATTTT
CASSPQPHRPDTQYF
>TRBJ2-7|TRBD1|TRBV20-1|few
TGCAGTGCGGGACAGACCTCCTCCTACGAGCAGTACTTC
CSAGQTSSYEQYF
>TRBJ1-1|.|TRBV5-1|.
TGCGCCAGCAGCTTGGAGGGATATGAAGCTTTCTTT
CASSLEGYEAFF
>TRBJ1-5|TRBD1|TRBV30|.
TGTTCCTGGAGGACAGGGCCCAATCAGCCCCAGCATTTT
CSWRTGPNQPQHF